Sequencing of this T cell receptor beta chain was carried out in a study of T-cell memory formation after mild COVID-19. Study details: Most TCR clusters belonged to a single donor.

Findings and caveats of the study: Pre-infection memory carried some responding clones, suggesting that cross-reactive memory joined.

This clonotype has more than one count but fewer than ten. What it recognizes is unknown. The 5'RACE method, run with constant-segment primers, produced TCR alpha and TCR beta cDNA libraries (carrying sample barcodes and UMIs). TCRdb recomputed calls from the 5' RACE reads with MiXCR, one row per CDR3 protein. There are approximately 570,000 distinct CDR3 sequences in the sample; roughly 18% occur only once, and 12% lies in the top ten. This CDR3 has 14 amino acids. The germline gives CDR1 SGHNT, CDR2 YENEEA. Deletions cut 6 bases from V and 2 bases from J, with 13 bases between. The specimen sequenced was PBMCs or a T cell subset sorted from them (not recorded which). The chain recombines TRBV11-3 with TRBJ1-2; TRBD1 is a possible D gene (5 bases). This receptor was obtained from an adult woman who had mild COVID-19 (a few samples of this study predate the infection). Cell type and time point are not known. The chain's CDR3 is CASSPPGGNYGYTF. The CDR3 region has the DNA TGTGCCAGCAGTCCCCCTGGGGGGAACTATGGCTACACCTTC. The full variable domain, rest sourced from reference TRBV11-3 and TRBJ1-2, is EAGVVQSPRYKIIEKKQPVAFWCNPISGHNTLYWYLQNLGQGPELLIRYENEEAVDDSQLPKDRFSAERLKGVDSTLKIQPAELGDSAVYLCASSPPGGNYGYTFGSGTRLTVV.